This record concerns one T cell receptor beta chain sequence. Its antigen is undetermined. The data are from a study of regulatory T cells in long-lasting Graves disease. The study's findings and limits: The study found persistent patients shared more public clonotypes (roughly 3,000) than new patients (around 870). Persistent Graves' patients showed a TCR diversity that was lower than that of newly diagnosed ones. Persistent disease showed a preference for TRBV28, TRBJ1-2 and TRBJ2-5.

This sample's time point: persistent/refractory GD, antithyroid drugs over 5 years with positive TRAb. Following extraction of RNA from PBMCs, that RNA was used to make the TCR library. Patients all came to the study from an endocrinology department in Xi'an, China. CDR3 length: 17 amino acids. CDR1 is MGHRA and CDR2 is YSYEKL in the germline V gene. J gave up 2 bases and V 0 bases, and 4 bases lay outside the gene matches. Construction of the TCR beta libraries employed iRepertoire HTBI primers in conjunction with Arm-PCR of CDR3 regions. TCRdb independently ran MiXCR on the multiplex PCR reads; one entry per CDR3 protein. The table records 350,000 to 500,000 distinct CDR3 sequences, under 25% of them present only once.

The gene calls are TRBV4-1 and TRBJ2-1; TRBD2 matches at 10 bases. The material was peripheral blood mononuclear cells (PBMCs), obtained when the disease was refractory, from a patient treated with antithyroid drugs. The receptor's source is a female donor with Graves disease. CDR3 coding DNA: TGCGCCAGCAGCCAAGACGTAGCGGGAGGAACCTACAATGAGCAGTTCTTC. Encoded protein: CASSQDVAGGTYNEQFF.